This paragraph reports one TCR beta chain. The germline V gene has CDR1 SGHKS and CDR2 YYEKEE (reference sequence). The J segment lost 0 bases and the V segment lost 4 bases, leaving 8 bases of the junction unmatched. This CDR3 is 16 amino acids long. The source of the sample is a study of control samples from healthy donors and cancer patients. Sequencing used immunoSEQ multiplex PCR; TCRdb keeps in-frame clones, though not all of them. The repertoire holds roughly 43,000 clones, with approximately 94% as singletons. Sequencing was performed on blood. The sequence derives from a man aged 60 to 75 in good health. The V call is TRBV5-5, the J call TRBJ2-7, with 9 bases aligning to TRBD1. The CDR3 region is CASSLRQGGSSYEQYF. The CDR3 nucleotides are TGTGCCAGCAGCCTCCGACAGGGGGGGAGCTCCTACGAGCAGTACTTC.